This passage covers 15 T cell receptor beta chains from one sample sequenced in a study of glioma-infiltrating T cells. The iRepertoire nested amplicon-rescue multiplex PCR amplified TCR alpha and beta CDR3s from RNA. MiXCR, applied by TCRdb to the multiplex PCR reads, yields one record per CDR3 protein. Of about 93,000 distinct CDR3 sequences detected, roughly 40% appear once; the ten largest clones hold 35% to 40%. Sequencing was carried out using glioma tissue, nonneoplastic brain tissue, or PBMCs (not recorded which). All receptors come from a human donor with low-grade glioma or glioblastoma, undergoing nonglioma brain surgery, or in good health (not recorded which).

Remarks on this clonotype: One base away lies a much larger clone, so this may be a sequencing read error. The chain carries TRBV12-5 and TRBJ2-7, with 10 bases aligning to TRBD2. Germline lookup yields CDR1 LGHNT and CDR2 FRNRAP. The CDR3 spans 18 residues. The CDR3 region has the DNA TGTGCTAGTGGTTTGGCCGGATGGACTAGCGGACTCTCCTACGTGCAGTACTTC. Its protein product is CASGLAGWTSGLSYVQYF.

The chain links TRBV11-3 to TRBJ2-3; perhaps TRBD1 as D (6 bases). V was pared by 3 bases and J by 2 bases, with 12 bases between. There are 15 residues in the CDR3. Germline V gives CDR1 SGHNT, CDR2 YENEEA. The CDR3 protein is CASSFRRGPTDTQYF. In DNA form, the CDR3 reads TGTGCCAGCAGCTTCCGCAGGGGCCCCACAGATACGCAGTATTTT.

The sample holds many counts of this clonotype. The chain links TRBV2 to TRBJ1-5; tentative D call: TRBD1 (6 bases). The V and J ends lost 4 bases and 7 bases respectively, with 8 bases between them. Germline CDR1 reads SNHLY; CDR2 reads FYNNEI. The CDR3 is made up of 12 amino acids. Here the CDR3 reads CASSVQGQPQHF. In nucleotides, the CDR3 is TGTGCCAGCAGTGTTCAGGGGCAGCCCCAGCATTTT.

This clonotype was seen at least ten times. The junction and the germline gene differ at one end; a read error may be behind it. V gene TRBV6-2 or TRBV6-3 combines with J gene TRBJ2-7, with D possibly TRBD1 on 5 matching bases. The CDR3 contains 13 residues. Germline lookup yields CDR1 MNHEY and CDR2 SVGEGT. The DNA for the CDR3 is TGTGCCAGCAATCCTACAGGCACCTACGGGCAGTACTTC. Amino acid sequence: CASNPTGTYGQYF.

A word on this clonotype: One end of the junction does not line up with germline, which may come from a read error. V and J are TRBV7-2 and TRBJ1-4; 11 bases map to TRBD1. The germline V gene encodes CDR1 SGHTA and CDR2 FQGNSA. This CDR3 has 15 residues. For the CDR3, the DNA is TGCGCCAGCAGCCGCGGACAGGGGGCGAGGGAAAAACTGGTTTTT. This translates into CASSRGQGAREKLVF.

Note on this clonotype: This may come from a read error, since a much larger clone is one base off. V and J are TRBV5-1 and TRBJ2-1, with D hard to call. There are 13 residues in the CDR3. Germline CDR1 and CDR2: SGHRS and YFSETQ. The DNA for the CDR3 is TGCGACAGCAGCCGGAACTCATACAATGAGCAGTTCTTC. Its protein product is CDSSRNSYNEQFF.

The chain uses TRBV4-2 and TRBJ1-4; the match to TRBD1 covers 10 bases. The CDR3 extends over 13 amino acids. Germline trimming cut 9 bases from V and 9 bases from J; bases unmatched to any gene: 7. From germline, CDR1 is LGHNA and CDR2 YNFKEQ. CDR3 sequence reads: CARGTGAGQKLFF. The CDR3 DNA follows: TGTGCCAGAGGGACAGGGGCGGGGCAAAAACTGTTTTTT.

Comment on this clonotype: The missing conserved phenylalanine or tryptophan at the end of this CDR3 makes a read error likely. The rearrangement links TRBV28 to TRBJ2-1, with D possibly being TRBD1 (6 bases). Germline-derived CDR1 and CDR2 are MDHEN and SYDVKM. V was clipped by 6 bases and J by 6 bases, with 24 bases between them. The CDR3 totals 17 residues. The CDR3 nucleotides read TGTGCCAGCAGCCAATCCTTGCCGGGACAAAACTGCAATGAGCAGTTCCTC. Protein: CASSQSLPGQNCNEQFL.

This clonotype was observed many times. This rearrangement joins TRBV27 to TRBJ1-6; D unclear. The CDR3 consists of 13 residues. V was cut by 5 bases and J by 7 bases, with 9 bases left in between. The germline CDR1 and CDR2 sequences are MNHEY and SMNVEV (reference sequence). The CDR3 spells CASSLYANSPLHF. In DNA, the CDR3 is TGTGCCAGCAGTCTCTATGCGAATTCACCCCTCCACTTT.

Ten or more counts support this clonotype. V and J are TRBV6-1 and TRBJ2-3; 7 nucleotides line up with TRBD1. The CDR3 consists of 15 residues. Trimming took 5 bases from V and 2 from J; bases not matched to a gene: 7. CDR1 is MNHNS, CDR2 SASEGT, per germline. The CDR3 DNA reads TGTGCCAGCAGTTCGTGGGGACAGAACACAGATACGCAGTATTTT. This sequence encodes CASSSWGQNTDTQYF.

This clonotype has just a few counts. This may come from a read error, since a much larger clone is one base off. The chain employs TRBV6-6 and TRBJ2-4, with 7 positions matching TRBD1. Germline CDR1 is MNHNY and CDR2 is SVGAGI (reference sequence). The CDR3 consists of 17 residues. DNA for the CDR3: TGTGCCAGCAGTCACTCATCGACGGACAGGGCCAAAAACATTCAGTACTTC. The encoded protein is CASSHSSTDRAKNIQYF.

This clonotype was counted ten times or more. This chain uses TRBV5-1 with TRBJ1-4; a weak D match, TRBD1 (5 bases). Germline CDR1 and CDR2: SGHRS and YFSETQ. The CDR3 is 14 amino acids. V was trimmed by 6 bases and J by 8 bases, leaving 17 bases between them. CDR3 in amino acids: CASNPGPNEEKLFF. The CDR3 bases are TGCGCCAGCAACCCGGGACCCAATGAGGAAAAACTGTTTTTT. Full variable domain (remainder filled in from reference TRBV5-1 and TRBJ1-4): KAGVTQTPRYLIKTRGQQVTLSCSPISGHRSVSWYQQTPGQGLQFLFEYFSETQRNKGNFPGRFSGRQFSNSRSEMNVSTLELGDSALYLCASNPGPNEEKLFFGSGTQLSVL.

This clonotype has a count of ten or more. The rearrangement links TRBV4-1 to TRBJ1-5, with D maybe TRBD1 (5 bases). The CDR3 sequence is 18 residues long. Per the germline V gene, CDR1 is MGHRA and CDR2 is YSYEKL. V lost 2 bases and J lost 0, with 17 bases in between. The CDR3 here is CASSQLGLQVPSNQPQHF. In DNA form, the CDR3 reads TGCGCCAGCAGCCAATTGGGACTCCAGGTACCTAGCAATCAGCCCCAGCATTTT.

This sequence joins TRBV6-1 and TRBJ2-3; 7 bases map to TRBD2. Per germline, CDR1 MNHNS and CDR2 SASEGT. The junction had 16 bases not matched to a gene; V was cut back by 0 bases and J by 10 bases. This CDR3 is built from 17 residues. The CDR3 sequence: CASSEALHGVGRDAQYF. The CDR3 bases are TGTGCCAGCAGTGAAGCTCTCCACGGGGTTGGGAGGGATGCGCAGTATTTT.

In its sample, this clonotype was seen many times. The J gene is TRBJ1-1, the V gene TRBV2; D gene uncertain. Germline V CDR1 and CDR2: SNHLY, FYNNEI. Trimming removed 7 bases at V and 4 bases at J, with 10 bases between. The CDR3 extends over 12 amino acids. CDR3 DNA sequence: TGTGCCAGCAAATTGTTCGGCACTGAAGCTTTCTTT. This translates into CASKLFGTEAFF.